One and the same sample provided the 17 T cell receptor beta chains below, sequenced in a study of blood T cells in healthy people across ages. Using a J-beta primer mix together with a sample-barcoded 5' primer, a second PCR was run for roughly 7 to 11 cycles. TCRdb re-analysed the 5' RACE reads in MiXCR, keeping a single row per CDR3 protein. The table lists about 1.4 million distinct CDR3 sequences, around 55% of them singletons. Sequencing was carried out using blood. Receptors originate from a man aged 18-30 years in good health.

Here the CDR3 reads CASSHPNEQFF. DNA for the CDR3: TGCGCCAGCAGCCACCCCAATGAGCAGTTCTTC. The chain couples TRBV4-1 to TRBJ2-1; no definite D call. Germline V gene sequence: CDR1 MGHRA, CDR2 YSYEKL. V shed 3 bases and J shed 6 bases, with 3 bases lying between them. This CDR3 comprises 11 residues.

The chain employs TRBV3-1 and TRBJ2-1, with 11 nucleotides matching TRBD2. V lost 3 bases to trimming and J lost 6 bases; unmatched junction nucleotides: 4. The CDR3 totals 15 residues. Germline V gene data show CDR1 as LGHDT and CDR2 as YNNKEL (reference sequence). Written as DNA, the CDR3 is TGTGCCAGCAGCCAGCCTAGCGGGAGGACCAATGAGCAGTTCTTC. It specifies CASSQPSGRTNEQFF.

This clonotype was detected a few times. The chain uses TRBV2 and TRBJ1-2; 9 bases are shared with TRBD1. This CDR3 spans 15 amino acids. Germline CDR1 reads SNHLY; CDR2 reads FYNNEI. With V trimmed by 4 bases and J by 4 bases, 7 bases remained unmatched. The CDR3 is CASSGTTGGTYGYTF. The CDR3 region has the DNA TGTGCCAGCAGTGGTACGACAGGGGGGACCTATGGCTACACCTTC.

In DNA, the CDR3 is TGCAGTGCTAGAGAGGGCGGGGGTACAGATACGCAGTATTTT. It is translated as CSAREGGGTDTQYF. The chain joins TRBV20-1 to TRBJ2-3; 7 bases align to TRBD2. V was pared by 0 bases and J by 3 bases, with 3 bases of the junction left unmatched. Per germline, CDR1 DFQATT and CDR2 SNEGSKA (reference sequence). The CDR3 runs to 14 residues.

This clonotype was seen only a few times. The chain's CDR3 is CSAPPGRLTVDEQFF. The CDR3, as DNA: TGCAGTGCCCCACCGGGACGGTTGACCGTCGATGAGCAGTTCTTC. This chain links TRBV20-1 with TRBJ2-1; possibly TRBD1 or TRBD2 for D (5 bases each). CDR3 length: 15 residues. Per germline, CDR1 DFQATT and CDR2 SNEGSKA (reference sequence). Trimming stripped 6 bases from V and 8 bases from J, with 23 bases between.

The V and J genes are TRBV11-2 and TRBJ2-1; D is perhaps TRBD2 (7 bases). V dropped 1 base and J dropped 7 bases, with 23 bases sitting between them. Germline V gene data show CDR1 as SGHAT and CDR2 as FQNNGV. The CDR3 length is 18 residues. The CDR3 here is CASSLGLPGVRESNEQFF. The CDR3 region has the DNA TGTGCCAGCAGCTTAGGCCTCCCAGGGGTGCGGGAGTCGAATGAGCAGTTCTTC.

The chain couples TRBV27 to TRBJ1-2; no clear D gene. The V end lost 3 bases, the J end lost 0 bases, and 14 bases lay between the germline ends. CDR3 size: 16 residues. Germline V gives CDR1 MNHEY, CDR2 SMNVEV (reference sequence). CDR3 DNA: TGTGCCAGCAGTTTCTCCGGTACTGCTCCTAACTATGGCTACACCTTC. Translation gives CASSFSGTAPNYGYTF.

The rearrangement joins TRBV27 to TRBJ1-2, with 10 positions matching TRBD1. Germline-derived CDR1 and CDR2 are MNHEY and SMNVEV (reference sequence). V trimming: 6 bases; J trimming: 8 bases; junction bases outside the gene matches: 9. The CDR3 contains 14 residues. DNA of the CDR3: TGTGCCAGCAGAGAGACAGGGGGCGCGGAGGGCTACACCTTC. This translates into CASRETGGAEGYTF.

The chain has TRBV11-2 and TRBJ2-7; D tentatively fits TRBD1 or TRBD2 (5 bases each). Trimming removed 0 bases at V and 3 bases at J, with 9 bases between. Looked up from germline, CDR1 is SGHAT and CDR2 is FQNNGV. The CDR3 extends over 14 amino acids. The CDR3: CASSLDTGLYEQYF. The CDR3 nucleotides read TGTGCCAGCAGCTTAGATACGGGGCTCTACGAGCAGTACTTC.

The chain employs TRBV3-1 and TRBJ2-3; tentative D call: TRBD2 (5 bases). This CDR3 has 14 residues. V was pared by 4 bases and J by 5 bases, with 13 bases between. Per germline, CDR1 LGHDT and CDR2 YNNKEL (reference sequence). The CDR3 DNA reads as TGTGCCAGCAGCCTCCGGACTGCTCGAGATACGCAGTATTTT. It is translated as CASSLRTARDTQYF.

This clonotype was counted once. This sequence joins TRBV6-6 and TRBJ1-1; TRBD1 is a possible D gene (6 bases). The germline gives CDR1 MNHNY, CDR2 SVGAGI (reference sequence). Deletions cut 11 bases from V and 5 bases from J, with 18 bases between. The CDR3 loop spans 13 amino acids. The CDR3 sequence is CAGTRGLGTEAFF. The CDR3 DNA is TGTGCCGGAACAAGGGGGTTGGGGACTGAAGCTTTCTTT.

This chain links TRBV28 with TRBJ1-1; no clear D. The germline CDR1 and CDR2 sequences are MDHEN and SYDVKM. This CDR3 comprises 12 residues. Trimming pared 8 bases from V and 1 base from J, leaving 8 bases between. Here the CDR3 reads CASYGGNTEAFF. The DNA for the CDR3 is TGTGCCAGCTACGGAGGGAACACTGAAGCTTTCTTT. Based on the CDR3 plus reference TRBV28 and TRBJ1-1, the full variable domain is DVKVTQSSRYLVKRTGEKVFLECVQDMDHENMFWYRQDPGLGLRLIYFSYDVKMKEKGDIPEGYSVSREKKERFSLILESASTNQTSMYLCASYGGNTEAFFGQGTRLTVV.

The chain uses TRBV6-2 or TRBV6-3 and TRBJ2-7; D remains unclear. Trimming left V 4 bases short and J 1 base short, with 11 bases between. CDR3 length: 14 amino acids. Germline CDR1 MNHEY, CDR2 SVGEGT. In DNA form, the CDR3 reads TGTGCCAGCAGTTCTGGCAGCCGTTCCTACGAGCAGTACTTC. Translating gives CASSSGSRSYEQYF.

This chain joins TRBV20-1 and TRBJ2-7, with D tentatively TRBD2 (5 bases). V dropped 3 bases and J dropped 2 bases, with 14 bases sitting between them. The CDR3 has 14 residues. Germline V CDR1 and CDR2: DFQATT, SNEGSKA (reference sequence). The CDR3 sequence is CSASKDWHTYEQYF. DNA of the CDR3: TGCAGTGCTAGTAAGGACTGGCACACCTACGAGCAGTACTTC.

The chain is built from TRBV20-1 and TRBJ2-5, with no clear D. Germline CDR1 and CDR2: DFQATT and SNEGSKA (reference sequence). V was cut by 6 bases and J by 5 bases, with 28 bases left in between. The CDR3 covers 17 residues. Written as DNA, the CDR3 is TGCAGTGCAGAACCTCAAATGCGGAGCATCGTGTTGGAGACCCAGTACTTC. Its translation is CSAEPQMRSIVLETQYF.

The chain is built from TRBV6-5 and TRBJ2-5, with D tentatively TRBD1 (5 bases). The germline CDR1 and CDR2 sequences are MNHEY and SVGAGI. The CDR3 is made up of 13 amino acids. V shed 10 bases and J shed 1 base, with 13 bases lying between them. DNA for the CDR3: TGTGCCACCTCTGGGGCCCTCCAAGAGACCCAGTACTTC. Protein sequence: CATSGALQETQYF.

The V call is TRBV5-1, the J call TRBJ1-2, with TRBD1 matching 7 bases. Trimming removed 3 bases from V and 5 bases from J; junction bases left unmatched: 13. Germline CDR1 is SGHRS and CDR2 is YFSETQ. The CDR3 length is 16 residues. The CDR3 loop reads CASSSPLTGSIYGYTF. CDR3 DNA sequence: TGCGCCAGCAGCTCCCCGCTGACAGGGAGTATATATGGCTACACCTTC.